This is a list of T cell receptor beta chains from one sample in a study of T-cell memory formation after mild COVID-19. TCRdb used MiXCR to reprocess the 5' RACE reads, holding one entry per CDR3 protein. The sample has around 49,000 distinct CDR3 sequences, around 25% seen once. The specimen was PBMCs or a T cell subset sorted from them (not recorded which). Receptor source: a man younger than 30 who had mild COVID-19 (a few samples of this study predate the infection). Cell type and time point are not known. The CDR3 runs from the conserved cysteine through the conserved F or W. The D gene is left open where the match is weak. Clone size is given for some rows only: seen once, a few or many times, or a class if the clone is expanded.

TRBV5-1	NA	TRBJ2-3	NA	TGCGCCAGCAGCTTGGTTTGGCGCCCCGCTGGCACAGATACGCAGTATTTT	CASSLVWRPAGTDTQYF
TRBV6-4	NA	TRBJ2-3	NA	TGTGCCAGCAGTGACGGGGGGAACCCTGGGACAGATACGCAGTATTTT	CASSDGGNPGTDTQYF
TRBV19	NA	TRBJ1-1	NA	TGTGCCAGTAGTATACTGGAGAACACTGAAGCTTTCTTT	CASSILENTEAFF
TRBV10-2	few	TRBJ2-7	TRBD2	TGCGCCAGCAGTGAGGGGACGGGACTAACTTACGAGCAGTACTTC	CASSEGTGLTYEQYF
TRBV7-9	NA	TRBJ1-2	NA	TGTGCCAGCAGCCCACCCTTGGACGCGGGTGGCTACACCTTC	CASSPPLDAGGYTF
TRBV14	few	TRBJ1-6	NA	TGTGCCAGCAGCCAAGAGGGGGCTCTCGGTACACCCCTCCACTTT	CASSQEGALGTPLHF
TRBV6-5	NA	TRBJ2-7	NA	TGTGCCAGAAGTGTATCTTGGGGTGGAGGAGGCGAGCAGTACTTC	CARSVSWGGGGEQYF
TRBV6-5	NA	TRBJ2-2	TRBD2	TGTGCCAGCAGGGTTCTAGCGGGGGGTAACGGGGAGCTGTTTTTT	CASRVLAGGNGELFF
TRBV7-2	NA	TRBJ1-2	NA	TGTGCCAGCAGCTCTTACACCAGGGGAAAGGACTATGGCTACACCTTC	CASSSYTRGKDYGYTF
TRBV12-3/TRBV12-4	NA	TRBJ2-7	NA	TGTGCCAGCAGTAACTCTACGGGCACAAGCTCCTACGAGCAGTACTTC	CASSNSTGTSSYEQYF
TRBV9	many	TRBJ2-1	NA	TGTGCCAGCAGCGTAGCTGTGCGTAGCTCCTACAATGAGCAGTTCTTC	CASSVAVRSSYNEQFF
TRBV5-1	few	TRBJ2-7	NA	TGCGCCAGCCTCGGAAGGTCAGACGAGCAGTACTTC	CASLGRSDEQYF
TRBV15	NA	TRBJ2-1	NA	TGTGCCACCAGCAGGGGACTCTACAATGAGCAGTTCTTC	CATSRGLYNEQFF
TRBV24-1	NA	TRBJ2-1	NA	TGTGCCACCAGCGGCCACGGCAGTACAGAAGGCAACAATGAGCAGTTCTTC	CATSGHGSTEGNNEQFF
TRBV14	NA	TRBJ2-3	NA	TGTGCCAGCAGCCAGCGCACAGGTCACACAGATACGCAGTATTTT	CASSQRTGHTDTQYF
TRBV3-1	once	TRBJ2-7	NA	TGTGCCAGCAGCCAAGAACCGGCACACAACCCCGGTTGGGAGCAGTACTTC	CASSQEPAHNPGWEQYF
TRBV6-5	few	TRBJ2-3	NA	TGTGCCAGCAGTCCTAGTGGGACCTCCGGGCTAAATACGCAGTATTTT	CASSPSGTSGLNTQYF
TRBV4-2	NA	TRBJ1-5	TRBD1	TGTGCCAGCAGCAGGACAGGGGTGGGCCAGCCCCAGCATTTT	CASSRTGVGQPQHF
TRBV4-2	once	TRBJ1-1	NA	TGTGCCAGCAGCCAAGAGGGCAAGGGGCCCACTGAAGCTTTCTTT	CASSQEGKGPTEAFF
TRBV5-1	few	TRBJ2-7	NA	TGCGCCAGCAGCGACAAACGACAGGCGGACGAGCAGTACTTC	CASSDKRQADEQYF
TRBV5-4	few	TRBJ2-5	NA	TGTGCCAGCAGCTTGTCGTACCAAGAGACCCAGTACTTC	CASSLSYQETQYF
TRBV20-1	NA	TRBJ2-7	NA	TGCAGTGCGGCGACTAGAGAGACCTACGAGCAGTACTTC	CSAATRETYEQYF
TRBV7-8	few	TRBJ2-7	NA	TGTGCCAGCAGCGTAGGGATAACAGGGCTAAGCTCCTACGAGCAGTACTTC	CASSVGITGLSSYEQYF
TRBV29-1	NA	TRBJ2-5	NA	TGCAGCGTTGAATTTGTAGGGGTCGAGACCCAGTACTTC	CSVEFVGVETQYF
TRBV20-1	few	TRBJ2-1	NA	TGCAGTGCTAGAGATTACAGCAGGGGTTCCAATGAGCAGTTCTTC	CSARDYSRGSNEQFF
TRBV15	few	TRBJ2-1	TRBD1	TGTGCCACCAGCAGAGAGGGCCTCCGGGACAGGGTCTACAATGAGCAGTTCTTC	CATSREGLRDRVYNEQFF
TRBV4-1	NA	TRBJ2-3	NA	TGCGCCAGCAGCCCGAGGTGGGTGGGCACAGATACGCAGTATTTT	CASSPRWVGTDTQYF
TRBV27	NA	TRBJ1-1	TRBD1	TGTGCCAGCAGGGGACAGGGGCTGAACACTGAAGCTTTCTTT	CASRGQGLNTEAFF
TRBV6-6	NA	TRBJ2-1	NA	TGTGCCAGCAGTTACTCCTCCAAGGAGCAGTTCTTC	CASSYSSKEQFF
TRBV4-3	few	TRBJ2-5	TRBD2	TGCGCCAGCAGTCACCGGGAGCGGGGGGCCCAGTACTTC	CASSHRERGAQYF
TRBV5-4	few	TRBJ2-5	NA	TGTGCCAGCAGCTTCCCGGATCAAGAGACCCAGTACTTC	CASSFPDQETQYF
TRBV2	NA	TRBJ1-3	NA	TGTGCCAGCAGTGAAAGACCTGTTGGGACGTGGGGAAACACCATATATTTT	CASSERPVGTWGNTIYF
TRBV4-2	few	TRBJ2-5	NA	TGTGCCAGCAGCCAAGACACTCCGGGGGAGACCCAGTACTTC	CASSQDTPGETQYF
TRBV9	few	TRBJ2-1	NA	TGTGCCAGCGAAAGGCATCCGGGACCCGGCGGGTATGAGCAGTTCTTC	CASERHPGPGGYEQFF
TRBV12-3/TRBV12-4	NA	TRBJ2-3	NA	TGTGCCAGCAGTTTAGCGCGGGTCGGAAACACAGATACGCAGTATTTT	CASSLARVGNTDTQYF
TRBV4-3	few	TRBJ2-5	TRBD2	TGCGCCAGCAGCCCCGGCGGGGGGGTAGAGACCCAGTACTTC	CASSPGGGVETQYF
TRBV7-6	NA	TRBJ2-7	TRBD1	TGTGCCAGCAGCTTTAGGGCAGGGGGATACGAGCAGTACTTC	CASSFRAGGYEQYF
TRBV3-1	NA	TRBJ2-1	NA	TGTGCCAGCAGCCACACCGGACAGATATACAATGAGCAGTTCTTC	CASSHTGQIYNEQFF
TRBV12-3/TRBV12-4	NA	TRBJ1-1	NA	TGTGCCAGCAACCTCTTCCGGGGGGACACTGAAGCTTTCTTT	CASNLFRGDTEAFF
TRBV7-8	NA	TRBJ2-2	TRBD1	TGTGCCAGCAGCCGCAGTCGGGGACAGGGAAGGACCGGGGAGCTGTTTTTT	CASSRSRGQGRTGELFF
TRBV4-2	NA	TRBJ2-3	TRBD2	TGTGCCAGCAGCCCCCCCGGGAGGGTGACAGATACGCAGTATTTT	CASSPPGRVTDTQYF
TRBV5-8	many	TRBJ2-3	TRBD2	TGTGCCAGCAGAACGAAGCGGGGGGGTTGGGATACGCAGTATTTT	CASRTKRGGWDTQYF
TRBV7-9	NA	TRBJ1-2	NA	TGTGCCAGCAGCTCTGACAGTTTCGGCTACACCTTC	CASSSDSFGYTF
TRBV4-1	few	TRBJ2-7	NA	TGCGCCAGCAGCCCCGGAGGGTTCTACTACGAGCAGTACTTC	CASSPGGFYYEQYF